Following are 27 T cell receptor beta chains from one sample sequenced in a study of CD8 T cells in ankylosing spondylitis. TCRdb reprocessed the 5' RACE reads via MiXCR and lists one record per CDR3 protein. There are about 350,000 distinct CDR3 sequences in the sample; 20% occur only once, and around 13% lies in the top ten. The sample taken for sequencing was blood, either unsorted or a sorted T cell fraction (not recorded which). These receptor sequences come from a male donor with ankylosing spondylitis or in good health (not recorded which).

This clonotype was seen repeatedly, ten times or more. The DNA of the CDR3 is TGTGCCAGCAGCTTTAACTACGAGCAGTACTTC. Translation: CASSFNYEQYF. The chain couples TRBV7-8 to TRBJ2-7; D uncertain. The CDR3 has 11 amino acids. The germline V gene has CDR1 SGHVS and CDR2 FQNEAQ. The V end was cut by 3 bases, the J end by 3 bases, with 3 bases between. Based on the CDR3 plus reference TRBV7-8 and TRBJ2-7, the full variable domain is GAGVSQSPRYKVAKRGQDVALRCDPISGHVSLFWYQQALGQGPEFLTYFQNEAQLDKSGLPSDRFFAERPEGSVSTLKIQRTQQEDSAVYLCASSFNYEQYFGPGTRLTVT.

In this sample, this clonotype turned up a few times. V gene TRBV6-5 combines with J gene TRBJ2-3, with D hard to call. This CDR3 contains 19 residues. Trimming pared 0 bases from V and 0 bases from J, leaving 19 bases between. Looked up from germline, CDR1 is MNHEY and CDR2 is SVGAGI. As DNA, the CDR3 is TGTGCCAGCAGTTACTCGATTAGTGGGTTAGTGCCCAGCACAGATACGCAGTATTTT. This encodes CASSYSISGLVPSTDTQYF.

This clonotype was counted between two and nine times. This chain uses TRBV20-1 with TRBJ1-1, with a weak D call TRBD1 (5 bases). Looked up from germline, CDR1 is DFQATT and CDR2 is SNEGSKA (reference sequence). The CDR3 consists of 11 residues. V gave up 7 bases and J gave up 5 bases, with 11 bases separating them. CDR3 sequence (DNA): TGCAGTGTGACAGAACCGACTGAAGCTTTCTTT. This encodes CSVTEPTEAFF.

The rearrangement links TRBV7-8 to TRBJ2-3; 9 bases are shared with TRBD2. The germline V gene has CDR1 SGHVS and CDR2 FQNEAQ. J was trimmed by 2 bases and V by 6 bases; bases with no gene match: 9. The CDR3 loop spans 16 amino acids. The chain's CDR3 is CASRPGGGGVTDTQYF. For the CDR3, the DNA is TGTGCCAGCAGGCCCGGGGGCGGGGGGGTCACAGATACGCAGTATTTT. Looking up the rest from reference TRBV7-8 and TRBJ2-3 gives the full variable domain: GAGVSQSPRYKVAKRGQDVALRCDPISGHVSLFWYQQALGQGPEFLTYFQNEAQLDKSGLPSDRFFAERPEGSVSTLKIQRTQQEDSAVYLCASRPGGGGVTDTQYFGPGTRLTVL.

This clonotype has just a few counts. The J gene is TRBJ1-2, the V gene TRBV3-1, with 8 bases identical to TRBD1. The germline V gene has CDR1 LGHDT and CDR2 YNNKEL (reference sequence). CDR3 size: 14 residues. After removal of 6 bases from V and 2 bases from J, the junction contained 5 bases not matched to a gene. The CDR3 loop is CASSSQGANYGYTF. The DNA for the CDR3 is TGTGCCAGCAGTTCGCAGGGGGCGAACTATGGCTACACCTTC.

V usage is TRBV9 and J usage is TRBJ1-5; a weak D match, TRBD1 (5 bases). The germline V and J ends were trimmed by 3 bases and 1 base, with 11 bases remaining between them. The length of the CDR3 is 15 residues. Germline assignment: CDR1 SGDLS and CDR2 YYNGEE. CDR3 sequence reads: CASSGGTGSNQPQHF. The CDR3 DNA follows: TGTGCCAGCAGCGGAGGGACGGGAAGCAATCAGCCCCAGCATTTT.

The V call is TRBV20-1, the J call TRBJ2-3; no clear D. Germline CDR1 is DFQATT and CDR2 is SNEGSKA (reference sequence). V was clipped by 6 bases and J by 2 bases, with 15 bases between them. The CDR3 sequence is 14 residues long. In DNA form, the CDR3 reads TGCAGTGCCAACCCCCGACACCTCACAGATACGCAGTATTTT. Amino acids: CSANPRHLTDTQYF.

V is TRBV29-1 and J is TRBJ2-6; D not resolved. Trimming stripped 0 bases from V and 0 bases from J, with 9 bases between. The germline V gene has CDR1 SQVTM and CDR2 ANQGSEA. The CDR3 consists of 16 residues. This CDR3 reads CSVEDEQNSGANVLTF. The CDR3 DNA is TGCAGCGTTGAAGATGAACAGAACTCTGGGGCCAACGTCCTGACTTTC.

V and J are TRBV11-2 and TRBJ2-1; unclear D gene. Germline loops: CDR1 SGHAT, CDR2 FQNNGV. V shed 3 bases and J shed 3 bases, with 6 bases lying between them. This CDR3 region has 13 residues. Here the CDR3 reads CASSFWDYNEQFF. DNA for the CDR3: TGTGCCAGCAGCTTCTGGGACTACAATGAGCAGTTCTTC.

This chain links TRBV20-1 with TRBJ2-7, with 11 bases matching TRBD2. The germline CDR1 and CDR2 sequences are DFQATT and SNEGSKA (reference sequence). V was pared by 3 bases and J by 2 bases, with 15 bases of the junction left unmatched. The CDR3 is 18 amino acids. CDR3 loop: CSARGIGVAGGPPYEQYF. DNA of the CDR3: TGCAGTGCTAGGGGAATCGGCGTAGCGGGGGGGCCTCCCTACGAGCAGTACTTC.

The chain recombines TRBV5-1 with TRBJ1-2, with 12 positions matching TRBD1. V lost 4 bases and J lost 8; bases outside the gene matches: 6. Germline V gives CDR1 SGHRS, CDR2 YFSETQ. The CDR3 sequence is 14 residues long. The CDR3, as DNA: TGCGCCAGCAGCCCCCGGGACAGGGGGCTCGGCTACACCTTC. Amino acids: CASSPRDRGLGYTF.

This clonotype was seen many times. Germline and junction disagree at one end, which may indicate a read error. The chain carries TRBV7-9 and TRBJ2-7; D ambiguous. The CDR3 extends over 13 amino acids. Germline assignment: CDR1 SEHNR and CDR2 FQNEAQ (reference sequence). The CDR3 loop is CASSPPASYEQYF. The CDR3 DNA follows: TGCGCCAGCAGTCCCCCAGCCTCCTACGAGCAGTACTTC.

A few counts support this clonotype. Here the CDR3 reads CASSYYPGAPDQPQHF. As DNA, the CDR3 is TGTGCCAGCAGTTACTACCCCGGGGCTCCCGACCAGCCCCAGCATTTT. The chain couples TRBV6-5 to TRBJ1-5, with D perhaps matching TRBD1 (5 bases). The V and J ends lost 1 base and 7 bases respectively, with 17 bases between them. CDR3 size: 16 residues. Per germline, CDR1 MNHEY and CDR2 SVGAGI.

This clonotype was recorded a few times. The chain has TRBV15 and TRBJ2-1; TRBD2 aligns across 14 bases. Germline V gene lookup returns CDR1 LNHNV and CDR2 YYDKDF (reference sequence). This CDR3 comprises 14 residues. V shed 3 bases and J 8 bases; nucleotides not matched to a gene: 0. The CDR3 is CATSRTSGGDEQFF. The CDR3 region has the DNA TGTGCCACCAGCAGGACTAGCGGGGGGGATGAGCAGTTCTTC.

This clonotype was found a few times. The genes are TRBV27 and TRBJ2-5; no firm D call. The V end was cut by 8 bases, the J end by 6 bases, with 7 bases between. CDR3 size: 10 residues. CDR1 is MNHEY and CDR2 is SMNVEV in the germline V gene (reference sequence). CDR3 DNA: TGTGCCAGCGGCGTGCAGACCCAGTACTTC. Amino acids: CASGVQTQYF.

Only a few counts were recorded for this clonotype. This rearrangement joins TRBV28 to TRBJ2-7; D possibly corresponds to TRBD2 (5 bases). Trimming took 3 bases from V and 6 from J, leaving 15 bases between them. This CDR3 has 14 residues. Germline V gene sequence: CDR1 MDHEN, CDR2 SYDVKM. CDR3 in amino acids: CASSFGTGGFEQYF. CDR3 nucleotide sequence: TGTGCCAGCAGTTTTGGCACCGGAGGTTTCGAGCAGTACTTC.

This clonotype was recorded a few times. The chain has TRBV7-2 and TRBJ2-3; 8 bases are a match to TRBD1. The V gene's germline CDR1 is SGHTA and CDR2 FQGNSA. The J segment lost 4 bases and the V segment lost 2 bases, leaving 5 bases of the junction unmatched. This CDR3 spans 15 amino acids. CDR3: CASSLRTGWADTQYF. For the CDR3, the DNA is TGTGCCAGCAGCTTACGGACAGGGTGGGCAGATACGCAGTATTTT.

The V call is TRBV20-1, the J call TRBJ1-2; a possible D gene is TRBD1 (5 bases). Trimming removed 6 bases from V and 6 bases from J, with 17 bases in between. Germline V gives CDR1 DFQATT, CDR2 SNEGSKA (reference sequence). The CDR3 runs to 13 residues. The CDR3 is CSAGAEGEDGYTF. The CDR3 DNA reads as TGCAGTGCCGGGGCCGAGGGTGAGGATGGCTACACCTTC.

This clonotype has only one observation. At one end, the junction sequence differs from germline, possibly due to a read error. J is TRBJ1-1 and V is TRBV2; D is uncertain. The CDR3 runs 11 residues. Germline V lookup: CDR1 SNHLY, CDR2 FYNNEI. Here the CDR3 reads CASSVPAEAFF. As DNA, the CDR3 is TGTGCGAGCAGCGTACCGGCTGAAGCTTTCTTT.

The V and J genes are TRBV12-3 or TRBV12-4 and TRBJ2-5; D is perhaps TRBD1 or TRBD2 (5 bases each). V was trimmed by 6 bases and J by 1 base, leaving 15 bases between them. The CDR3 is 15 amino acids. This CDR3 reads CASSPGTGTQETQYF. CDR3 DNA sequence: TGTGCCAGCAGCCCCGGGACCGGAACCCAAGAGACCCAGTACTTC.

This chain connects TRBV20-1 to TRBJ2-3, with 8 positions matching TRBD1. Germline trimming cut 5 bases from V and 3 bases from J; bases unmatched to any gene: 7. This CDR3 is built from 14 residues. CDR1 and CDR2 from the germline V gene are DFQATT and SNEGSKA (reference sequence). In nucleotides, the CDR3 is TGCAGTGCTCCAGGACAGGGCGGGACAGATACGCAGTATTTT. It translates to CSAPGQGGTDTQYF.

This clonotype was seen more than once but under ten times. The V gene is TRBV5-8, the J gene TRBJ2-3; 7 bases match TRBD1. The CDR3 contains 15 residues. The germline V gene encodes CDR1 SGHTS and CDR2 YDEGEE. The V segment lost 0 bases and the J segment 3 bases; nucleotides outside the gene matches: 4. The CDR3 nucleotides are TGTGCCAGCAGCTTGGAAACAGGGGAGACAGATACGCAGTATTTT. Its protein is CASSLETGETDTQYF. Together with reference TRBV5-8 and TRBJ2-3, the CDR3 gives the full variable domain: EAGVTQSPTHLIKTRGQQATLRCSPISGHTSVYWYQQALGLGLQFLLWYDEGEERNRGNFPPRFSGRQFPNYSSELNVNALELEDSALYLCASSLETGETDTQYFGPGTRLTVL.

This clonotype has a handful of counts. The chain couples TRBV9 to TRBJ2-7; D might be TRBD1 (6 bases). V shed 4 bases and J shed 3 bases, with 14 bases lying between them. The CDR3 spans 14 residues. From germline, CDR1 is SGDLS and CDR2 YYNGEE. CDR3 DNA sequence: TGTGCCAGCAGCCCCCGGGACAACCACTACGAGCAGTACTTC. The encoded protein is CASSPRDNHYEQYF.

The DNA of the CDR3 is TGTGCCAGCAGCTTGCTGCGTGCCGGGACTGACTACGAGCAGTACTTC. This encodes CASSLLRAGTDYEQYF. This chain connects TRBV5-5 to TRBJ2-7, with D perhaps matching TRBD2 (6 bases). Germline CDR1 SGHKS, CDR2 YYEKEE (reference sequence). The length of the CDR3 is 16 residues. Trimming pared 1 base from V and 3 bases from J, leaving 17 bases between. The whole variable domain, filled in from reference TRBV5-5 and TRBJ2-7, reads DAGVTQSPTHLIKTRGQQVTLRCSPISGHKSVSWYQQVLGQGPQFIFQYYEKEERGRGNFPDRFSARQFPNYSSELNVNALLLGDSALYLCASSLLRAGTDYEQYFGPGTRLTVT.

The chain links TRBV5-6 to TRBJ2-7, with TRBD1 identical over 10 bases. The CDR3 sequence is 15 residues long. The trim removed 2 bases at V and 2 bases at J, leaving 4 bases unmatched. Germline V gene data show CDR1 as SGHDT and CDR2 as YYEEEE. The CDR3 bases are TGTGCCAGCAGCTTTCTGGGACAGGGGCCCTACGAGCAGTACTTC. Translated: CASSFLGQGPYEQYF.

The gene calls are TRBV29-1 and TRBJ2-1, with a possible D match to TRBD2 (6 bases). Trimming stripped 5 bases from V and 3 bases from J, with 14 bases between. Germline CDR1 SQVTM, CDR2 ANQGSEA. This CDR3 has 14 amino acids. The CDR3 here is CSVQRREVYNEQFF. The CDR3 DNA follows: TGCAGCGTTCAGAGGCGGGAAGTCTACAATGAGCAGTTCTTC.

There are a few counts of this clonotype. The gene calls are TRBV28 and TRBJ2-5; 7 bases agree with TRBD1. V shed 5 bases, J shed 2 bases, and the junction held 2 bases outside the gene matches. Germline V CDR1 and CDR2: MDHEN, SYDVKM. The length of the CDR3 is 13 residues. The CDR3 nucleotides read TGTGCCAGCAGTGAGGGACAGCAAGAGACCCAGTACTTC. This codes for CASSEGQQETQYF.